This TCR beta chain comes out of a study of T cells in Graves' hyperthyroidism and ophthalmopathy. This CDR3 spans 14 amino acids. V gave up 6 bases and J gave up 6 bases; unmatched junction bases: 8. Germline values: CDR1 DFQATT, CDR2 SNEGSKA (reference sequence). Authors of the study amplified TCR beta CDR3 regions from RNA transcripts. During a first-round RT-PCR of the TCR CDR3, the HTBI primer set was used. TCRdb independently ran MiXCR on the multiplex PCR reads; one entry per CDR3 protein. The table shows 140,000 or so distinct CDR3 sequences, with roughly a fifth occurring only once. Drawn at first hyperthyroidism diagnosis, the blood sample preceded any ophthalmopathy symptoms.

The sample consisted of blood. This sequence originates from a woman between 45 and 60 years old with Graves' hyperthyroidism that later progressed to Graves' ophthalmopathy. The gene calls are TRBV20-1 and TRBJ2-3, with TRBD2 matching over 11 bases. CDR3 sequence reads: CSAPSGGPRDTQYF. The CDR3 nucleotides read TGCAGTGCACCTAGCGGGGGGCCACGTGATACGCAGTATTTT.